This T cell receptor (beta chain) is from a study of OX40 agonist ivuxolimab in advanced cancers. Study-level background: Ivuxolimab, which targeted the costimulatory receptor OX40 (CD134), was an agonistic, fully human IgG2 monoclonal antibody. Partial responses occurred in three dose-escalation patients: two with cutaneous melanoma and one with hepatocellular carcinoma. Patients were allowed to have had prior anti-PD-1, anti-PD-L1 or anti-CTLA-4 therapy, and approximately 40% of the dose-escalation patients had previously received checkpoint inhibitors. A male proportion of nearly 85% and a mean age of 60 years, ranging from roughly 23 to 90, were recorded for the dose-escalation cohort. The point of sequencing TCRbeta in the periphery was to test whether ivuxolimab changed TCR sequence diversity and drove clonal T-cell expansion. Intravenous ivuxolimab was administered to patients every 2 weeks at six dose levels: 0.01, 0.1, 0.3, 1.5, 3 and 10 mg/kg. The paper describes the monotherapy dose-escalation part (N = 52 patients) of the phase I trial of ivuxolimab. Among the roughly 50 dose-escalation patients, 19 had hepatocellular carcinoma, 15 or so melanoma, 9 renal cell carcinoma and 9 head and neck cancer. What the work shows at the level of the full study, not this receptor alone: In partial responders in the 0.1-3.0 mg/kg groups, normalized peripheral clonal expansion was found to be among the lowest, especially among CD8+ T cells. The antigen specificity of the peripheral T cells that underwent clonal expansion was not determined. Low levels of normalized T-cell clonal expansion were also shown by some nonresponding patients. After ivuxolimab, more expanded clones were found on average in CD8+ T cells than in CD4+ T cells. At doses from 0.1 to 3.0 mg/kg, clonal expansion was seen in both CD4+ and CD8+ blood T cells between baseline and week 6.

Measured from the cysteine to the phenylalanine, the CDR3 is 15 residues long. The DNA shown is the 45-base CDR3, in frame from base 1. Per the germline V gene, MGHRA is the CDR1 and YSYEKL is the CDR2. After removal of 1 base from V and 4 bases from J, the junction retains 3 bases not matched to a gene. Patients with autoimmune disease history or receiving systemic immunosuppression were excluded from the trial. Peripheral blood for TCR sequencing was collected from all dose cohorts at baseline, on cycle 4 day 1, and on cycle 7 day 1. The samples were taken from a phase I, first-in-human, multicenter, open-label dose-escalation trial of ivuxolimab. Adults with locally advanced or metastatic head and neck squamous cell, hepatocellular, melanoma or renal cell carcinoma were enrolled in the trial. CD4+ and CD8+ T cells were sorted separately from peripheral blood before TCR sequencing. Genomic DNA was isolated from the sorted cells so that the TCRbeta CDR3 region could be sequenced. The immunoSEQ Assay was used to sequence the TCRbeta CDR3 regions. In TCRdb, the immuneACCESS table is reduced to in-frame sequences with V and J assigned. These tables do not hold every clone; where another copy was compared, an unresolved V gene accounts for under half, and the others remain unexplained. The table for this sample lists about 51,000 clones; roughly 90% of them were counted only once. Around 3.5% of the sample lies in the top ten.

Turning to this clone: It lacks a known antigen. Per-base qualities were not stored, and no clone one base away is much larger.

The receptor was derived from an adult with an advanced solid tumor such as melanoma, head and neck, liver or kidney cancer. This chain joins TRBV4-1 to TRBJ2-1, and TRBD1 aligns with 8 junction nucleotides. The specimen comprised CD4+ or CD8+ T cells sorted from blood, sampled in a trial of the OX40 agonist ivuxolimab. The DNA sequence is TGCGCCAGCAGCCAAGGGACAGGGCGGTACAATGAGCAGTTCTTC. It translates to CASSQGTGRYNEQFF.